This TCR beta chain was documented in a study of blood T cell repertoires in COVID-19. Whole-study context: COVID-19 samples collected from the United States, Italy and Spain covered acute and convalescent phases. Sources were T cells, B-cell-depleted T cells, or PBMCs; the material itself was cDNA or gDNA.

This CDR3 has 12 amino acids. V lost 6 bases, J lost 10 bases, and 15 bases lay in between. Germline-derived CDR1 and CDR2 are MDHEN and SYDVKM. Patients from Seattle were sampled longitudinally, starting during active infection. In the source study's methods: Reference gene primer amplification in the assay estimated nucleated cell counts. The data were produced by immunoSEQ multiplex PCR, yet TCRdb's version contains in-frame clones alone and is incomplete. The V and J calls and clone size come from that table; D and trimming were worked out from the DNA. Here the sample spans 77,000 or so clones, roughly 84% being singletons.

The chain combines TRBV28 with TRBJ1-1, with D perhaps matching TRBD1 (5 bases). Sequencing used peripheral blood. This sequence originates from a man between 25 and 39 years old with COVID-19, enrolled during active disease. The CDR3 bases are TGTGCCAGCAGACCCCTCGGGGGACGAGCTTTCTTT. As protein: CASRPLGGRAFF.